The present entry profiles one T cell receptor (beta chain) with its context. This sample was taken from a study of shared clonotypes between healthy human individuals. Profiled with immunoSEQ multiplex PCR; TCRdb holds only in-frame clones, not every one. The sample has 2 million to 3 million clones; approximately 93% are singletons. CDR1 is SNHLY, CDR2 FYNNEI, per germline. This CDR3 has 15 amino acids. Trimming pared 7 bases from V and 6 bases from J, leaving 18 bases between. The receptor was derived from a man younger than 30 in good health. Some clones in this sample may be carry-over from other donors' samples. The sample consisted of naive CD4+ T cells from PBMCs. Sample subset: CD45RA+ positively selected. V usage is TRBV2 and J usage is TRBJ2-2, with D possibly TRBD1 on 5 matching bases. The CDR3 reads CASTQRGALSGELFF. CDR3 in DNA: TGTGCCAGCACCCAAAGGGGCGCGCTCTCCGGGGAGCTGTTTTTT.